The subject of this entry is one T cell receptor beta chain. The antigen is not known. The data belong to a study of cytomegalovirus exposure and HLA in healthy donors. Findings and limits, study-wide: While the bulk of TCR sequences proved rare, some public TCRs turned up in many donors. It was confirmed in vitro that a few of the CMV-associated chains were specific for CMV antigens. Reported results showed that the classifier diagnosed cytomegalovirus status with high specificity and sensitivity.

Amplification used 60 Vbeta primers and 13 Jbeta primers. Assay: immunoSEQ multiplex PCR; the TCRdb copy retains only in-frame clones and omits some. Of about 44,000 clones detected, roughly 90% appear once; the ten largest clones hold around 8%. There are 16 residues in the CDR3. Looked up from germline, CDR1 is SNHLY and CDR2 is FYNNEI. Unmatched junction bases numbered 9, after V lost 8 bases and J lost 0 bases. Sequencing was done on a sample of PBMCs. The chain recombines TRBV2 with TRBJ1-1; 10 bases line up with TRBD1. The receptor comes from a woman aged 40 to 49 in good health and CMV-seropositive. The CDR3 is CASAGGTGVMNTEAFF. The CDR3 region has the DNA TGTGCCAGCGCTGGCGGGACAGGGGTGATGAACACTGAAGCTTTCTTT.